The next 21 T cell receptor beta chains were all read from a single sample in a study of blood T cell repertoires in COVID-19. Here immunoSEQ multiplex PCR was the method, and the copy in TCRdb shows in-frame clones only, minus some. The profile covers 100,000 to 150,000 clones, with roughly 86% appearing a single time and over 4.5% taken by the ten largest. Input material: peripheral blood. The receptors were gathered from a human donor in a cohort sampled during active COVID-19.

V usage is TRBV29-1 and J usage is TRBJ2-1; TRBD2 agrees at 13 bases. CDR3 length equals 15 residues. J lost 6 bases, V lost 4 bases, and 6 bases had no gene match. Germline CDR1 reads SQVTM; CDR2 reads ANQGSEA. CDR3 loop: CSVGRTSGSSNEQFF. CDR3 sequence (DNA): TGCAGCGTTGGAAGGACTAGCGGGAGTAGCAATGAGCAGTTCTTC.

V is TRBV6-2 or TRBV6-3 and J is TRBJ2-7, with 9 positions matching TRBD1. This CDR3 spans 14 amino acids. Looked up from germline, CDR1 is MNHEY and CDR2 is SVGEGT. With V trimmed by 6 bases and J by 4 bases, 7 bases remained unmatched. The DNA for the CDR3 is TGTGCCAGCAGCACAAGGACAGGGGTATACGAGCAGTACTTC. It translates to CASSTRTGVYEQYF.

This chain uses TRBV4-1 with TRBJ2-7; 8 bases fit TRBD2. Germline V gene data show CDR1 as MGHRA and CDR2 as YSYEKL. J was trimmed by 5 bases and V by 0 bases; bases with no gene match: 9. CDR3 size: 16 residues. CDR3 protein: CASSQERPGGRHEQYF. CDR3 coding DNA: TGCGCCAGCAGCCAAGAACGGCCGGGAGGGCGCCACGAGCAGTACTTC.

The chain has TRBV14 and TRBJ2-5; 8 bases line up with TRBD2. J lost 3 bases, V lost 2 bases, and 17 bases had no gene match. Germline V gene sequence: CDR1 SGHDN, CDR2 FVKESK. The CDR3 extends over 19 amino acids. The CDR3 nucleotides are TGTGCCAGCAGCCAACTCCGCTTTGCGGGGGGCATGGGGAAAGAGACCCAGTACTTC. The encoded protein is CASSQLRFAGGMGKETQYF.

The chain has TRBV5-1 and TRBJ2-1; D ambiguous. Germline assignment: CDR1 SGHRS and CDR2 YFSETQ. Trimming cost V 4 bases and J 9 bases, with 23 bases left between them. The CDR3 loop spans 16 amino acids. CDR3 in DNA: TGCGCCAGCAGCCTCGGGTTCCTGCCCCCGAACGGTGAGCAGTTCTTC. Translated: CASSLGFLPPNGEQFF.

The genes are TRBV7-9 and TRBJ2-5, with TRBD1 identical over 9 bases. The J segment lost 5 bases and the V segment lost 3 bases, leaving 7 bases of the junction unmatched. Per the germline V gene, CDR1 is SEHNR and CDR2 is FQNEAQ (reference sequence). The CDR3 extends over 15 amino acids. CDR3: CASSFPDRGLETQYF. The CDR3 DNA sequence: TGTGCCAGCAGCTTCCCGGACAGGGGCTTGGAGACCCAGTACTTC.

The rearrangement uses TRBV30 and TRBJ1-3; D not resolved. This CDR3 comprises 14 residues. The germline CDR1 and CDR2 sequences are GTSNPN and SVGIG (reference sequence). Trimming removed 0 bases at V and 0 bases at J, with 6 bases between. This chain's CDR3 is CAWSVSVSGNTIYF. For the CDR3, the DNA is TGTGCCTGGAGTGTATCGGTCTCTGGAAACACCATATATTTT.

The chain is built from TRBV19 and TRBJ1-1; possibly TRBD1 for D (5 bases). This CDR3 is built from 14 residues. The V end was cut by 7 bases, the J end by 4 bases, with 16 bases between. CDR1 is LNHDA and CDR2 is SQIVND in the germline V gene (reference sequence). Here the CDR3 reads CASTPTRRGTEAFF. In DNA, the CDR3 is TGTGCCAGTACCCCGACCCGAAGGGGCACTGAAGCTTTCTTT.

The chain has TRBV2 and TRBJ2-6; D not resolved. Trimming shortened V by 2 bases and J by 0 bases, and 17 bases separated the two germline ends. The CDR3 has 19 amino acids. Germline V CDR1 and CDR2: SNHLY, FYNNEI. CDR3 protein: CASSEKLGSLFSGANVLTF. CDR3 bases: TGTGCCAGCAGTGAAAAGCTAGGCAGCCTGTTCTCTGGGGCCAACGTCCTGACTTTC.

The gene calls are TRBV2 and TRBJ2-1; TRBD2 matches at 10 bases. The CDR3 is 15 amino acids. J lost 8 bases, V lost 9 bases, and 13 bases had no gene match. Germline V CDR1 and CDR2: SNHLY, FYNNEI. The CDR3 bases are TGTGCCAGTGTTGCCGGGACTAGCGCGGAGGATGAGCAGTTCTTC. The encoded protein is CASVAGTSAEDEQFF.

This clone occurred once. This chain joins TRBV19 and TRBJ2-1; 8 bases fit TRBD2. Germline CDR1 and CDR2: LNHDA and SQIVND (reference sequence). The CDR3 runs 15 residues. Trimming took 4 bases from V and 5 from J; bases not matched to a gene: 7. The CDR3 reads CASSSGRILNNEQFF. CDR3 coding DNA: TGTGCCAGTAGTAGCGGGAGGATCCTGAACAATGAGCAGTTCTTC.

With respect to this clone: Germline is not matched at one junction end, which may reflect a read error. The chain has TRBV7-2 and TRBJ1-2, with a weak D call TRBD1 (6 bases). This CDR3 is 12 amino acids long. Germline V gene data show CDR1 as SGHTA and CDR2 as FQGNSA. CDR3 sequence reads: CASSRGQYAYTF. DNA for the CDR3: TGTGCCAGCAGCAGAGGACAGTATGCCTACACCTTC.

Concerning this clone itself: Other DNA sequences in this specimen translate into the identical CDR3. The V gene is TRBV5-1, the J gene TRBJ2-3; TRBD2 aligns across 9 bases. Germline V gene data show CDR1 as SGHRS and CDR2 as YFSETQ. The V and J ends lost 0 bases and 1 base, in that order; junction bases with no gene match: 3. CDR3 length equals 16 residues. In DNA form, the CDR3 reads TGCGCCAGCAGCTTGGTAGCGGGGGCAGGCACAGATACGCAGTATTTT. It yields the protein CASSLVAGAGTDTQYF. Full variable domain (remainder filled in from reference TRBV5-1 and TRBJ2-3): KAGVTQTPRYLIKTRGQQVTLSCSPISGHRSVSWYQQTPGQGLQFLFEYFSETQRNKGNFPGRFSGRQFSNSRSEMNVSTLELGDSALYLCASSLVAGAGTDTQYFGPGTRLTVL.

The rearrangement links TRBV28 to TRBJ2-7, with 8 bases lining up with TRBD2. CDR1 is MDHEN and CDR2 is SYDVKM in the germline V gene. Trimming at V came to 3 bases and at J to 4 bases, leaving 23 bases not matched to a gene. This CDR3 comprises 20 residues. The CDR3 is CASSFLAGGSRPGGFYEQYF. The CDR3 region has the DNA TGTGCCAGCAGTTTCTTGGCGGGGGGCAGTCGCCCCGGGGGGTTTTACGAGCAGTACTTC.

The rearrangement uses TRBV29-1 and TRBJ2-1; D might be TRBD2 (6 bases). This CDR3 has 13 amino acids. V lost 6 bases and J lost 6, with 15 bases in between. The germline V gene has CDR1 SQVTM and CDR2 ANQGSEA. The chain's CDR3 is CSVGLLAVNEQFF. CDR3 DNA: TGCAGCGTCGGACTATTAGCGGTCAATGAGCAGTTCTTC.

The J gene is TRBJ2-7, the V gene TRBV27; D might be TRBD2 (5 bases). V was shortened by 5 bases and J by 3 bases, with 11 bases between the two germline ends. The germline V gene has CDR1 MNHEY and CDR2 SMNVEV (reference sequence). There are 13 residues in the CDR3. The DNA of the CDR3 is TGTGCCAGCAGTCCGGGGATACGCTACGAGCAGTACTTC. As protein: CASSPGIRYEQYF.

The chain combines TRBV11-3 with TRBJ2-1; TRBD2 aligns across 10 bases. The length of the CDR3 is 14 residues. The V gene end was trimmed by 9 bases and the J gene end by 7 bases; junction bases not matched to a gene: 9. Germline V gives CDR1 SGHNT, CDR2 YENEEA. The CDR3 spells CASGAGGPRNEQFF. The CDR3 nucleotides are TGTGCCAGTGGAGCGGGAGGGCCTCGAAATGAGCAGTTCTTC.

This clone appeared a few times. The CDR3: CASSVGQDYEQYF. Written as DNA, the CDR3 is TGTGCCAGCAGCGTAGGACAGGACTACGAGCAGTACTTC. The chain joins TRBV6-5 to TRBJ2-7; 7 nucleotides line up with TRBD1. The CDR3 is made up of 13 amino acids. The trim removed 6 bases at V and 3 bases at J, leaving 5 bases unmatched. Germline V gene data show CDR1 as MNHEY and CDR2 as SVGAGI.

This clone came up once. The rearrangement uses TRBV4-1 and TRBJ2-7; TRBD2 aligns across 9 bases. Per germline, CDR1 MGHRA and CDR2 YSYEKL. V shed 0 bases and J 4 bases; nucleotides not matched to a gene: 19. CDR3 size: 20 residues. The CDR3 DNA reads TGCGCCAGCAGCCAAGATGAAATAAGCGGGAGGACCTCAAATAGGTACGAGCAGTACTTC. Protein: CASSQDEISGRTSNRYEQYF.

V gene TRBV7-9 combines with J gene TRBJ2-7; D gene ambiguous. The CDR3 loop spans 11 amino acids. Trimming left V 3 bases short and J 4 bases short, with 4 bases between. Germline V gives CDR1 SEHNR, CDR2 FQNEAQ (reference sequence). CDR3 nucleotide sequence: TGTGCCAGCAGCTTTCCTTACGAGCAGTACTTC. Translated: CASSFPYEQYF.

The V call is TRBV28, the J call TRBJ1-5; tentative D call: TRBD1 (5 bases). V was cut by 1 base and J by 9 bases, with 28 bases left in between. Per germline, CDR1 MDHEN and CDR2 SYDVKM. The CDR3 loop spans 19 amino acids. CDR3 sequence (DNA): TGTGCCAGCAGTTTATCCACATCCACCGGGACTACTAGAAGAGGGCCCCAGCATTTT. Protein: CASSLSTSTGTTRRGPQHF.